The T cell receptor beta chain under discussion was sequenced for a study of cytomegalovirus exposure and HLA in healthy donors. Findings and limits, study-wide: After further analysis at a later stage, roughly 16,000 TCR beta sequences were associated with HLA alleles at 0.05 false discovery rate. Productive rates of about 90% or about 30% were seen for most TCR beta V segments in an earlier analysis.

Primers included in the PCR were 60 Vbeta and 13 Jbeta primers. Some clones are missing from TCRdb's copy, which holds only in-frame ones; the method was immunoSEQ multiplex PCR. Here the sample spans 230,000 or so clones, about nine tenths being singletons. As for this clone: Its antigen is still unknown.

The V end lost 1 base, the J end lost 4 bases, and 16 bases lay between the germline ends. Germline values: CDR1 MNHEY, CDR2 SMNVEV (reference sequence). The CDR3 has 16 residues. The sequencing sample was made of PBMCs. The chain recombines TRBV27 with TRBJ1-2; D possibly corresponds to TRBD1 (5 bases). The sequence was obtained from a girl aged 2-10 years in good health and CMV-seronegative. CDR3 sequence (DNA): TGTGCCAGCAGTTTATTATCCCGCGGGGCCACCTATGGCTACACCTTC. Translation gives CASSLLSRGATYGYTF.